This T cell receptor (beta chain) was sequenced in a study of tumor-infiltrating lymphocytes in primary liver carcinoma. This CDR3 is 19 amino acids long. CDR1 and CDR2 (germline): SGHKS, YYEKEE (reference sequence). V dropped 0 bases and J dropped 5; count of bases not matched to a gene: 16. Using a constant-region primer together with ProtoScript II reverse transcriptase, TCR beta cDNA was made from roughly 500 ng of total RNA. Library construction for TCR beta comprised three nested multiplex PCR rounds performed with slightly modified ARM-PCR. TRBV1-TRBV30 forward primers paired with a C-beta reverse primer were used in the first two PCR rounds, which ran roughly 9 cycles each. In TCRdb, the multiplex PCR reads were re-called with MiXCR into one record per CDR3 protein. The sample lists some 32,000 distinct CDR3 sequences, around 78% occurring once. Investigators took RNA and DNA out together from approximately 22-30 mg of unsorted bulk tissue.

The rearrangement uses TRBV5-5 and TRBJ2-2; 7 nucleotides match TRBD2. The sample taken for sequencing was liver tumor tissue from sampling region 5. This sample's subset: tumor region T5, tumor centre. The receptor comes from a man between 35 and 55 years old with primary liver carcinoma and hepatitis B virus infection. The CDR3 sequence is CASSLASPSGGSWTGELFF. The CDR3 nucleotides read TGTGCCAGCAGCTTGGCTTCCCCCAGTGGCGGGAGTTGGACCGGGGAGCTGTTTTTT.